The 21 T cell receptor beta chains below come from one sample, sequenced in a study of T cells in Graves' hyperthyroidism and ophthalmopathy. Using RNA transcripts as the source, TCR beta CDR3 regions were amplified. Initially, a first-round RT-PCR of the TCR CDR3 employed the HTBI primer set. Each CDR3 protein is one row after TCRdb ran MiXCR on the multiplex PCR reads. The sample contains fewer than 550,000 distinct CDR3 sequences, approximately 24% of which appear only once. Sequenced: blood. These receptors all stem from a woman aged 25 to 39 with Graves' ophthalmopathy.

This clonotype was detected many times. The chain links TRBV6-5 to TRBJ1-2; D is uncertain. V lost 6 bases and J 1 base, leaving 9 bases between the germline ends. CDR1 MNHEY and CDR2 SVGAGI come from the germline V gene. The CDR3 is 13 amino acids. As DNA, the CDR3 is TGTGCCAGCAGCCTCGACGATAACTATGGCTACACCTTC. Translation gives CASSLDDNYGYTF.

This rearrangement joins TRBV28 to TRBJ2-4; D is uncertain. This CDR3 contains 16 residues. Deletions cut 4 bases from V and 3 bases from J, with 16 bases between. Germline V lookup: CDR1 MDHEN, CDR2 SYDVKM. The CDR3 sequence: CASSSRTENIKNIQYF. CDR3 nucleotide sequence: TGTGCCAGCAGTTCCAGGACGGAGAATATCAAAAACATTCAGTACTTC. The full variable domain, completed using reference TRBV28 and TRBJ2-4, is DVKVTQSSRYLVKRTGEKVFLECVQDMDHENMFWYRQDPGLGLRLIYFSYDVKMKEKGDIPEGYSVSREKKERFSLILESASTNQTSMYLCASSSRTENIKNIQYFGAGTRLSVL.

This clonotype was seen repeatedly, ten times or more. The chain links TRBV11-2 to TRBJ2-5; tentatively, D is TRBD2 (5 bases). Trimming pared 5 bases from V and 3 bases from J, leaving 10 bases between. Per the germline V gene, CDR1 is SGHAT and CDR2 is FQNNGV. CDR3 length: 13 residues. DNA for the CDR3: TGTGCCAGCAGCCCTGGACTGGAAGAGACCCAGTACTTC. This encodes CASSPGLEETQYF.

This clonotype turned up a few times. It may be a read error: a sequence one base away is much more abundant. V is TRBV11-2 and J is TRBJ1-2; possible D gene TRBD1, 5 bases. V lost 5 bases and J 5 bases, leaving 15 bases between the germline ends. The CDR3 has 14 amino acids. CDR1 and CDR2 (germline): SGHAT, FQNNGV. The CDR3 sequence is CASSAVGTRYGYTF. CDR3 coding DNA: TGTGCCAGCAGCGCCGTCGGGACTAGGTATGGCTACACCTTC.

This clonotype was picked up many times. The chain combines TRBV12-5 with TRBJ2-7, with D unclear. Trimming pared 7 bases from V and 1 base from J, leaving 11 bases between. CDR1 is LGHNT, CDR2 FRNRAP, per germline. The CDR3 contains 13 residues. The CDR3 coding sequence is TGTGCTAGTGCCTACTCTGATTCCTACGAGCAGTACTTC. Amino acids: CASAYSDSYEQYF.

This clonotype was seen ten or more times. In DNA, the CDR3 is TGTGCCAGCAGTTCCGGGATACAGCTTTTCGAGACCCAGTACTTC. Encoded protein: CASSSGIQLFETQYF. This chain joins TRBV6-2 or TRBV6-3 and TRBJ2-5; a possible D gene is TRBD2 (5 bases). CDR1 MNHEY and CDR2 SVGEGT come from the germline V gene. CDR3 length equals 15 residues. V was clipped by 4 bases and J by 5 bases, with 17 bases between them.

The chain carries TRBV6-5 and TRBJ1-3; D ambiguous. Trimming removed 2 bases at V and 3 bases at J, with 11 bases between. CDR3 size: 15 residues. Germline assignment: CDR1 MNHEY and CDR2 SVGAGI. CDR3 DNA: TGTGCCAGCAGTTACACCCCCGAGCATGGAAACACCATATATTTT. Encoded protein: CASSYTPEHGNTIYF.

The chain links TRBV6-1 to TRBJ2-7, with 7 positions matching TRBD1. CDR1 MNHNS and CDR2 SASEGT come from the germline V gene. The length of the CDR3 is 16 residues. The V and J ends lost 2 bases and 1 base, in that order; junction bases with no gene match: 8. The CDR3 sequence is CASSEYGTVDSYEQYF. The CDR3 nucleotides read TGTGCCAGCAGTGAATACGGGACAGTTGATTCCTACGAGCAGTACTTC.

This clonotype was recorded a few times. The CDR3 reads CASSLVARREQYF. Written as DNA, the CDR3 is TGTGCCAGCAGTTTGGTGGCCCGGCGGGAGCAGTACTTC. The V gene is TRBV12-3 or TRBV12-4, the J gene TRBJ2-7; D unclear. The V end lost 3 bases, the J end lost 7 bases, and 13 bases lay between the germline ends. CDR3 length: 13 amino acids.

Ten or more counts support this clonotype. The rearrangement links TRBV5-5 to TRBJ1-1; D gene unclear. Trimming removed 1 base at V and 5 bases at J, with 12 bases between. The CDR3 consists of 14 residues. Germline values: CDR1 SGHKS, CDR2 YYEKEE (reference sequence). CDR3 protein: CASSLSLETTEAFF. In DNA form, the CDR3 reads TGTGCCAGCAGCTTGAGCCTCGAGACTACTGAAGCTTTCTTT.

This chain uses TRBV6-1 with TRBJ2-5, with D uncertain. V lost 11 bases, J lost 1 base, and 14 bases lay in between. Germline CDR1 reads MNHNS; CDR2 reads SASEGT. CDR3 length: 13 amino acids. The CDR3 nucleotides are TGTGCCCATCAAAGCTATCCCCAAGAGACCCAGTACTTC. This encodes CAHQSYPQETQYF.

As regards this clonotype: A read error is possible here, since a much larger clone lies one base away. The chain couples TRBV13 to TRBJ1-2; D perhaps matches TRBD1 (6 bases). Trimming shortened V by 6 bases and J by 6 bases, and 14 bases separated the two germline ends. This CDR3 is built from 13 residues. The germline gives CDR1 PRHDT, CDR2 FYEKMQ (reference sequence). CDR3 bases: TGTGCCAGCAGTAGAGGGGGGAAGGATGGCTACACCTTC. This sequence encodes CASSRGGKDGYTF.

This chain links TRBV7-8 with TRBJ2-5; 7 positions agree with TRBD2. The J segment lost 6 bases and the V segment lost 4 bases, leaving 8 bases of the junction unmatched. The CDR3 totals 14 residues. CDR1 and CDR2 from the germline V gene are SGHVS and FQNEAQ. CDR3: CASSSGTIGKTQYF. DNA of the CDR3: TGTGCCAGCAGCTCGGGGACTATCGGAAAGACCCAGTACTTC.

The chain links TRBV6-2 or TRBV6-3 to TRBJ2-7, with 10 nucleotides matching TRBD1. Looked up from germline, CDR1 is MNHEY and CDR2 is SVGEGT. CDR3 size: 14 residues. The V segment lost 6 bases and the J segment 7 bases; nucleotides outside the gene matches: 9. CDR3 in DNA: TGTGCCAGCAGGACGGACAGGGGGAGATCGGAGCAGTACTTC. It encodes CASRTDRGRSEQYF.

This clonotype was observed at least ten times. This chain uses TRBV12-3 or TRBV12-4 with TRBJ2-5; 10 bases are shared with TRBD2. The CDR3 extends over 15 amino acids. With V trimmed by 2 bases and J by 5 bases, 5 bases remained unmatched. CDR3 nucleotide sequence: TGTGCCAGCAGTTTACAGCGGGGGGGCAGGGAGACCCAGTACTTC. Amino acids: CASSLQRGGRETQYF.

This clonotype was seen at least ten times. This chain uses TRBV29-1 with TRBJ2-5, with 7 bases identical to TRBD1. CDR3 length: 13 residues. The germline V gene encodes CDR1 SQVTM and CDR2 ANQGSEA. J was trimmed by 5 bases and V by 5 bases; bases with no gene match: 8. CDR3: CSVRRQGLETQYF. The CDR3 nucleotides read TGCAGCGTTAGGAGACAGGGATTGGAGACCCAGTACTTC.

This clonotype was found many times. V usage is TRBV2 and J usage is TRBJ1-1, with D unresolved. The CDR3 length is 14 residues. Germline V lookup: CDR1 SNHLY, CDR2 FYNNEI. Trimming cost V 3 bases and J 3 bases, with 11 bases left between them. The CDR3 nucleotides read TGTGCCAGCAGTGAGGAATTCGCGGACACTGAAGCTTTCTTT. Residues: CASSEEFADTEAFF. Looking up the rest from reference TRBV2 and TRBJ1-1 gives the full variable domain: EPEVTQTPSHQVTQMGQEVILRCVPISNHLYFYWYRQILGQKVEFLVSFYNNEISEKSEIFDDQFSVERPDGSNFTLKIRSTKLEDSAMYFCASSEEFADTEAFFGQGTRLTVV.

This clonotype showed up many times. This chain joins TRBV6-1 and TRBJ2-3; 7 nucleotides align to TRBD1. This CDR3 has 14 residues. V was pared by 1 base and J by 5 bases, with 3 bases of the junction left unmatched. Germline V gives CDR1 MNHNS, CDR2 SASEGT. In DNA, the CDR3 is TGTGCCAGCAGTGAAGAGGGGGCTCAAGATACGCAGTATTTT. It yields the protein CASSEEGAQDTQYF.

This clonotype was seen a handful of times. The chain combines TRBV12-3 or TRBV12-4 with TRBJ2-7; D may be TRBD2 (5 bases). CDR3 size: 14 residues. Trimming shortened V by 7 bases and J by 1 base, and 14 bases separated the two germline ends. This CDR3 is CASTSPSGSYEQYF. The CDR3 DNA is TGTGCCAGCACTTCCCCCAGCGGTTCCTACGAGCAGTACTTC.

At least ten counts were recorded for this clonotype. The CDR3 DNA follows: TGTGCCAGCAGTCGGACTAGCACAGATACGCAGTATTTT. Translated: CASSRTSTDTQYF. The V and J genes are TRBV6-1 and TRBJ2-3; D might be TRBD2 (5 bases). Trimming removed 5 bases at V and 0 bases at J, with 6 bases between. Germline V gives CDR1 MNHNS, CDR2 SASEGT. The CDR3 extends over 13 amino acids.

This clonotype was detected many times. The chain has TRBV29-1 and TRBJ1-5; unclear D gene. Germline V gene lookup returns CDR1 SQVTM and CDR2 ANQGSEA. This CDR3 region has 13 residues. The V end lost 2 bases, the J end lost 2 bases, and 7 bases lay between the germline ends. CDR3 nucleotides: TGCAGCGTTGAACTCGGACGCAATCAGCCCCAGCATTTT. Translated, it gives CSVELGRNQPQHF.